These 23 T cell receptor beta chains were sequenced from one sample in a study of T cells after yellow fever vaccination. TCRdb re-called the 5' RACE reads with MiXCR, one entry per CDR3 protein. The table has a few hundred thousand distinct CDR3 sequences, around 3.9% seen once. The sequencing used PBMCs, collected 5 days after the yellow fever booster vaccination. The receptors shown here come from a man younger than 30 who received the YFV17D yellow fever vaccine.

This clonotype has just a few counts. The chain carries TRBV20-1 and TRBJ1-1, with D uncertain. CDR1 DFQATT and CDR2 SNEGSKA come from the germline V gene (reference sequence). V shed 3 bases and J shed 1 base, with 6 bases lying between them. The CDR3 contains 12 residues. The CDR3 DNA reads TGCAGTGCTAGCTTCCAGAACACTGAAGCTTTCTTT. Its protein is CSASFQNTEAFF.

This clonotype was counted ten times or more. CDR3 amino acids: CASSRDRGYGYTF. The CDR3 coding sequence is TGCGCCAGCAGCCGGGACAGGGGTTATGGCTACACCTTC. This chain joins TRBV5-1 and TRBJ1-2, with 10 bases lining up with TRBD1. J gave up 5 bases and V 4 bases, and 2 bases lay outside the gene matches. CDR1 and CDR2 (germline): SGHRS, YFSETQ. The CDR3 is made up of 13 amino acids. Complete variable domain (other parts from reference TRBV5-1 and TRBJ1-2): KAGVTQTPRYLIKTRGQQVTLSCSPISGHRSVSWYQQTPGQGLQFLFEYFSETQRNKGNFPGRFSGRQFSNSRSEMNVSTLELGDSALYLCASSRDRGYGYTFGSGTRLTVV.

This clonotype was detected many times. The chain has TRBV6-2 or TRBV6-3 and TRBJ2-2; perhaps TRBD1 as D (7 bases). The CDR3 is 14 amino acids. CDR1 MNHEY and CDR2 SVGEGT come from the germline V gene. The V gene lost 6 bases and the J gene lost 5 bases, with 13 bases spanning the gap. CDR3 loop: CASRQGGSTGELFF. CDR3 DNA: TGTGCCAGCAGGCAGGGGGGATCGACCGGGGAGCTGTTTTTT.

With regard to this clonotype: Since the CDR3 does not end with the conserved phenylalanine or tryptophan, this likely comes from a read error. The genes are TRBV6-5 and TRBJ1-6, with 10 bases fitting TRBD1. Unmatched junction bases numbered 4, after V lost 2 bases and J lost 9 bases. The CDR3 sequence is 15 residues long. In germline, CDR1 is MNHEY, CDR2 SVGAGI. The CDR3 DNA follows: TGTGCCAGCAGTTACGTGGGACAGGGGATTTCACCCCTCCACTGT. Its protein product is CASSYVGQGISPLHC.

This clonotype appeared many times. Here the CDR3 reads CASSPRLAVSTDTQYF. CDR3 nucleotide sequence: TGTGCCAGCTCACCTCGATTAGCGGTGAGCACAGATACGCAGTATTTT. The chain recombines TRBV18 with TRBJ2-3; weak D call: TRBD2 (6 bases). CDR3 size: 16 residues. The germline V and J ends were trimmed by 3 bases and 0 bases, with 13 bases remaining between them. Germline V CDR1 and CDR2: KGHSH, LQKENI.

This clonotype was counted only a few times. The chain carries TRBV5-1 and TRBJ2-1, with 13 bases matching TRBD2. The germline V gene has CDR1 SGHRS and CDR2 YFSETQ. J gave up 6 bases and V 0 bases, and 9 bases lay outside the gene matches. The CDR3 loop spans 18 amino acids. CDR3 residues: CASSLEVFGLAGANEQFF. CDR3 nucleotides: TGCGCCAGCAGCTTGGAAGTATTTGGACTAGCGGGGGCCAATGAGCAGTTCTTC.

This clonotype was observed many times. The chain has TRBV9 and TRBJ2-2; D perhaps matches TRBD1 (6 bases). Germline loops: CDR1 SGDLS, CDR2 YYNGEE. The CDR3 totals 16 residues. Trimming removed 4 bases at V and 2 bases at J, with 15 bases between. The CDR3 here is CASSPRGGRNTGELFF. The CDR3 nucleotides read TGTGCCAGCAGCCCAAGAGGGGGAAGAAACACCGGGGAGCTGTTTTTT.

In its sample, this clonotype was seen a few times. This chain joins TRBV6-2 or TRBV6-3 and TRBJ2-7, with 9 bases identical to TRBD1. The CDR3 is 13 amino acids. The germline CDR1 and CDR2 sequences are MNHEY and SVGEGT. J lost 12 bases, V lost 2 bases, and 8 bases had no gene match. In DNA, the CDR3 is TGTGCCAGCAGTTACCAGACAGGGGGAGGATGGTACGTC. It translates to CASSYQTGGGWYV.

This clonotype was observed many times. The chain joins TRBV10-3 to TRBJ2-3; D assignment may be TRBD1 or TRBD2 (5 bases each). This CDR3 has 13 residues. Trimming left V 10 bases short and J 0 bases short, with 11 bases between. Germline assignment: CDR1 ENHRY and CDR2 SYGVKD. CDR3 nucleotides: TGTGCCACCCTCGGGGCTAGCACAGATACGCAGTATTTT. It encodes CATLGASTDTQYF.

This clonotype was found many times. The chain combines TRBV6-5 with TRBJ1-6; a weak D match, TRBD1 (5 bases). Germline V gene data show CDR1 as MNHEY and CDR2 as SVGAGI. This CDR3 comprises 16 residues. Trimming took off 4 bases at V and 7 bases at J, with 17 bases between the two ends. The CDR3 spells CASSSIRDASNSPLHF. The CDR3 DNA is TGTGCCAGCAGTTCGATCCGGGACGCTAGCAATTCACCCCTCCACTTT.

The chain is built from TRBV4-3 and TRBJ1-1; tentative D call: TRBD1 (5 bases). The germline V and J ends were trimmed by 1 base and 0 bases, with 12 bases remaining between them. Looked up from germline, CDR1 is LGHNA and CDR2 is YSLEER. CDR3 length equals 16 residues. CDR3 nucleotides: TGCGCCAGCAGCCAAGTAGGGGCGGTAATGAACACTGAAGCTTTCTTT. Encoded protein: CASSQVGAVMNTEAFF.

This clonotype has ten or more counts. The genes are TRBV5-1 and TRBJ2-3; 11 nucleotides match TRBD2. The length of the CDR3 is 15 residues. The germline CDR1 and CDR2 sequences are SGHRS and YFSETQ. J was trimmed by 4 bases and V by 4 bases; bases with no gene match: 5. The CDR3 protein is CASSRLAGTADTQYF. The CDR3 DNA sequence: TGCGCCAGCAGCAGACTAGCGGGGACCGCAGATACGCAGTATTTT.

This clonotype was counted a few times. The CDR3 sequence is CSASLGTGAYEQYV. In DNA, the CDR3 is TGCAGTGCTAGTCTCGGGACAGGGGCCTACGAGCAGTACGTC. The J gene is TRBJ2-7, the V gene TRBV20-1; 10 nucleotides match TRBD1. CDR1 DFQATT and CDR2 SNEGSKA come from the germline V gene (reference sequence). This CDR3 is built from 14 residues. The V and J ends lost 3 bases and 2 bases, in that order; junction bases with no gene match: 4.

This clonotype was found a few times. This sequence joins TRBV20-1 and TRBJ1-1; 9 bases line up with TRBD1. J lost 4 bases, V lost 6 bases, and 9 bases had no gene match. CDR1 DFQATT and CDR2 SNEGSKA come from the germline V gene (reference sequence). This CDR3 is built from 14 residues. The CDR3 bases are TGCAGTGCCCGAACAGGGGGCTGGGGCACTGAAGCTTTCTTT. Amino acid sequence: CSARTGGWGTEAFF.

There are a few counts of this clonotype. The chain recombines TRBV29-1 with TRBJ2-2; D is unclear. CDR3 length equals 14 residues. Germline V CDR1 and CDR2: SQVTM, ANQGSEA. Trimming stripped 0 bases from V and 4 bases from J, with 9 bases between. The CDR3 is CSVEDLSGTGELFF. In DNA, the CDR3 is TGCAGCGTTGAAGATTTATCAGGCACCGGGGAGCTGTTTTTT.

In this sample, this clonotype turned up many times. The CDR3 reads CASSRAGQGGELFF. The CDR3 DNA sequence: TGTGCCAGCAGTAGGGCGGGGCAAGGCGGGGAGCTGTTTTTT. The chain employs TRBV25-1 and TRBJ2-2; D may be TRBD2 (6 bases). V was clipped by 5 bases and J by 7 bases, with 14 bases between them. The CDR3 extends over 14 amino acids. Germline CDR1 reads MGHDK; CDR2 reads SYGVNS. Drawing the rest from reference TRBV25-1 and TRBJ2-2, the complete variable domain is EADIYQTPRYLVIGTGKKITLECSQTMGHDKMYWYQQDPGMELHLIHYSYGVNSTEKGDLSSESTVSRIRTEHFPLTLESARPSHTSQYLCASSRAGQGGELFFGEGSRLTVL.

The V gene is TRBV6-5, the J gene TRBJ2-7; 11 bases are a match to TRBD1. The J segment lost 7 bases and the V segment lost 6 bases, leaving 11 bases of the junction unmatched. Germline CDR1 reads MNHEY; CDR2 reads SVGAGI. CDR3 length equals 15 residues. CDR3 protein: CASSPRGTGGIEQYF. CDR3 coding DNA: TGTGCCAGCAGCCCGAGAGGGACAGGGGGGATAGAGCAGTACTTC.

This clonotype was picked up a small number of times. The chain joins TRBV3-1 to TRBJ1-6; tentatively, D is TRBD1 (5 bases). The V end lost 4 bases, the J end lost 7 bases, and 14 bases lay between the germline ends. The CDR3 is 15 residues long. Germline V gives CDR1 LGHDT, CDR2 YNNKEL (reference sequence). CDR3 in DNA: TGTGCCAGCAGCCCTCTAAGGCGGGGGAATTCACCCCTCCACTTT. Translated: CASSPLRRGNSPLHF.

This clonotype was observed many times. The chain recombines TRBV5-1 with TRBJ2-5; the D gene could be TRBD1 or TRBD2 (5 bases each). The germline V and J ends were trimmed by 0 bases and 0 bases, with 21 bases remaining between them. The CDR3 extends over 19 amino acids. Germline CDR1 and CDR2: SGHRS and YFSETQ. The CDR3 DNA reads TGCGCCAGCAGCTTGGAAACCCGGGACGGACGACTGTACCAAGAGACCCAGTACTTC. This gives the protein CASSLETRDGRLYQETQYF.

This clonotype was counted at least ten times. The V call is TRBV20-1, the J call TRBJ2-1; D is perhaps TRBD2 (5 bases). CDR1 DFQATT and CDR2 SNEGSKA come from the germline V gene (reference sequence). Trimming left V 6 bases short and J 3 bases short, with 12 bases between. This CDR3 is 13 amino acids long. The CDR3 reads CSAPGRGYNEQFF. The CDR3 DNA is TGCAGTGCCCCCGGACGGGGCTACAATGAGCAGTTCTTC.

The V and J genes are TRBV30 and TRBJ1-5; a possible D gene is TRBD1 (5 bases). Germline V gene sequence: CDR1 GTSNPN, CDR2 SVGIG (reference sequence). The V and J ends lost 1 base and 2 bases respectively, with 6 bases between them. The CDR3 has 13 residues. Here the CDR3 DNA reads TGTGCCTGGAGTGAGACAGGCAATCAGCCCCAGCATTTT. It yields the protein CAWSETGNQPQHF.

CDR3 region: CASSTGRKAFF. The DNA for the CDR3 is TGTGCCAGCAGTACAGGAAGAAAAGCTTTCTTT. V usage is TRBV3-1 and J usage is TRBJ1-1, with a tentative D call TRBD1 (5 bases). CDR3 length: 11 amino acids. V was shortened by 6 bases and J by 9 bases, with 11 bases between the two germline ends. The germline CDR1 and CDR2 sequences are LGHDT and YNNKEL (reference sequence).

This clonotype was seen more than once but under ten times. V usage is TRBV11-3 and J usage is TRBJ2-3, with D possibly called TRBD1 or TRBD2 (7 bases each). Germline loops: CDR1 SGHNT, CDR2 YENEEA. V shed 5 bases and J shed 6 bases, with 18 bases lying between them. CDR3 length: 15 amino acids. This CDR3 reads CASSPGRGRWDTQYF. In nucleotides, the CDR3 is TGTGCCAGCAGCCCGGGGAGGGGGCGCTGGGATACGCAGTATTTT.